This T cell receptor (beta chain) derives from a study of metastatic and nonmetastatic thyroid tumors. Background on the study: Thyroid patients, malignant and benign, had repertoires compared across blood and tumor or nodule tissue. Study-level results: For both blood and tumor, malignant thyroid tumors reportedly showed significantly higher TCR beta diversity than benign nodules did.

In the study's own analysis: Differences in CDR3 between clinicopathological groups were drawn on to build a classifier intended to discriminate distant-metastatic papillary thyroid cancer patients. TCRdb called clones again from the PCR reads with MiXCR. TCRdb's processing, not the study's, gives the V and J calls here. The sample records around 7,100 clones, around 30% being singletons. This clone counts as medium-sized (0.01 to 0.1%). Its matching antigen is unknown. Prior to thyroid surgery, none of the patients had received any treatment. The germline CDR1 and CDR2 sequences are MNHNS and SASEGT. V was clipped by 6 bases and J by 7 bases; unmatched bases: 6. The CDR3 totals 15 residues.

The sequence came from a female donor with papillary thyroid cancer or a benign thyroid nodule (not recorded which). Some clones in this sample may be carry-over from other donors' samples. Sample: tumor tissue. The J gene is TRBJ2-1, the V gene TRBV6-1; 13 bases map to TRBD2. The CDR3 is CASRKGLAGINEQFF. Here the CDR3 DNA reads TGTGCCAGCAGGAAGGGACTAGCGGGAATAAATGAGCAGTTCTTC.